What follows is one TCR beta chain and its context. The sample comes from a study of blood T cell repertoires in COVID-19. About the research overall: The United States, Italy and Spain were the sources of the acute and convalescent COVID-19 samples. Sample material is recorded as cDNA or gDNA derived from T cells, B-cell-depleted T cells, or PBMCs.

Sequencing used immunoSEQ multiplex PCR; TCRdb keeps in-frame clones, though not all of them. This sample has 200,000 to 300,000 clones, with roughly four fifths found just once. This CDR3 contains 14 residues. Trimming left V 3 bases short and J 2 bases short, with 10 bases between. The germline V gene encodes CDR1 SNHLY and CDR2 FYNNEI. This clonotype was sampled from a man aged 30 to 39 who had recovered from COVID-19. This rearrangement joins TRBV2 to TRBJ2-5; no definite D call. The sequenced sample was peripheral blood. CDR3 sequence (DNA): TGTGCCAGCAGTGAGGTCAGGTCTCAAGAGACCCAGTACTTC. Its protein is CASSEVRSQETQYF.